The rows below give T cell receptor beta chains drawn from one sample of a study of identical twins. TCRdb reprocessed the 5' RACE reads via MiXCR and lists one record per CDR3 protein. The table includes over 200,000 distinct CDR3 sequences, over 9.5% detected once. The sequenced sample was memory T cells sorted from blood. All receptors derive from a man aged 50 to 59 in good health. Each CDR3 is given with its conserved first and last residue. The D gene is left open where the match is weak. Clone sizes are given selectively: once, few, many, or a class where the clone is expanded.

CDR3aa: CASSVLGGGYTF
CDR3nt: TGTGCCAGCAGCGTTCTGGGTGGGGGCTACACCTTC
j_gene: TRBJ1-2
v_gene: TRBV9
d_gene: -
len: 12
abundance: few

CDR3aa: CASSFRDVYGYTF
CDR3nt: TGTGCCAGCAGTTTCCGGGACGTCTATGGCTACACCTTC
j_gene: TRBJ1-2
v_gene: TRBV28
d_gene: -
len: 13
abundance: few

CDR3aa: CASSYSTAGSRGYTF
CDR3nt: TGTGCCAGCAGTTACTCCACCGCGGGTTCAAGAGGCTACACCTTC
j_gene: TRBJ1-2
v_gene: TRBV6-5
d_gene: -
len: 15
abundance: many

CDR3aa: CASRPTGGPKAGELFF
CDR3nt: TGTGCCAGCAGGCCCACAGGGGGCCCTAAGGCCGGGGAGCTGTTTTTT
j_gene: TRBJ2-2
v_gene: TRBV6-1
d_gene: TRBD1
len: 16
abundance: -

CDR3aa: CASRPTPDRDEQYF
CDR3nt: TGTGCCAGCAGACCCACCCCGGACAGGGACGAGCAGTACTTC
j_gene: TRBJ2-7
v_gene: TRBV2
d_gene: TRBD1
len: 14
abundance: few

CDR3aa: CASSPVTRVWYEQFF
CDR3nt: TGTGCCAGCTCACCAGTCACTAGGGTATGGTATGAGCAGTTCTTC
j_gene: TRBJ2-1
v_gene: TRBV18
d_gene: -
len: 15
abundance: -

CDR3aa: CSVEGGRSSPREAFF
CDR3nt: TGCAGCGTTGAAGGGGGTCGGAGTTCCCCAAGAGAAGCTTTCTTT
j_gene: TRBJ1-1
v_gene: TRBV29-1
d_gene: -
len: 15
abundance: many

CDR3aa: CASSLDRSSYEQYF
CDR3nt: TGCGCCAGCAGTTTGGACAGGAGTTCCTACGAGCAGTACTTC
j_gene: TRBJ2-7
v_gene: TRBV5-1
d_gene: TRBD1
len: 14
abundance: many

CDR3aa: CASSGQSGTVTGELFF
CDR3nt: TGTGCCAGCAGCGGTCAAAGCGGGACTGTCACCGGGGAGCTGTTTTTT
j_gene: TRBJ2-2
v_gene: TRBV3-1
d_gene: TRBD2
len: 16
abundance: many

CDR3aa: CASSQEAYGRAGNIQYF
CDR3nt: TGCGCCAGCAGCCAAGAGGCCTACGGGAGGGCAGGAAACATTCAGTACTTC
j_gene: TRBJ2-4
v_gene: TRBV4-3
d_gene: TRBD2
len: 17
abundance: many

CDR3aa: CASSRYAEGYYGYTF
CDR3nt: TGTGCCAGCAGCCGGTACGCTGAAGGCTACTATGGCTACACCTTC
j_gene: TRBJ1-2
v_gene: TRBV3-1
d_gene: -
len: 15
abundance: -

CDR3aa: CASSRPLGTDTEKLFF
CDR3nt: TGTGCCAGCAGCCGACCCCTAGGCACAGATACTGAAAAACTGTTTTTT
j_gene: TRBJ1-4
v_gene: TRBV7-9
d_gene: -
len: 16
abundance: -

CDR3aa: CASIAGVFTGELFF
CDR3nt: TGTGCCAGCATAGCGGGAGTGTTTACCGGGGAGCTGTTTTTT
j_gene: TRBJ2-2
v_gene: TRBV12-3/TRBV12-4
d_gene: TRBD2
len: 14
abundance: many

CDR3aa: CATSDSGGLYGYTF
CDR3nt: TGTGCCACCAGTGATTCAGGGGGGCTCTATGGCTACACCTTC
j_gene: TRBJ1-2
v_gene: TRBV24-1
d_gene: TRBD1
len: 14
abundance: -

CDR3aa: CASSLGQSGNTIYF
CDR3nt: TGTGCCAGCAGCTTGGGACAATCTGGAAACACCATATATTTT
j_gene: TRBJ1-3
v_gene: TRBV5-4
d_gene: -
len: 14
abundance: few

CDR3aa: CASNVRGPPRPQHF
CDR3nt: TGTGCCAGCAATGTCAGGGGGCCCCCCCGGCCCCAGCATTTT
j_gene: TRBJ1-5
v_gene: TRBV28
d_gene: TRBD1
len: 14
abundance: -

CDR3aa: CASSLGLAGQTQYF
CDR3nt: TGTGCCAGCAGCCTCGGACTAGCGGGACAGACCCAGTACTTC
j_gene: TRBJ2-5
v_gene: TRBV7-8
d_gene: TRBD2
len: 14
abundance: few

CDR3aa: CASSFLGQFNQPQHF
CDR3nt: TGTGCCAGCAGTTTTCTTGGCCAGTTCAATCAGCCCCAGCATTTT
j_gene: TRBJ1-5
v_gene: TRBV12-3/TRBV12-4
d_gene: -
len: 15
abundance: few

CDR3aa: CASSPRQGQEQYF
CDR3nt: TGTGCCAGCAGTCCGAGACAGGGCCAAGAGCAGTACTTC
j_gene: TRBJ2-7
v_gene: TRBV9
d_gene: TRBD1
len: 13
abundance: few

CDR3aa: CASSGAAIRGGEQFF
CDR3nt: TGTGCCAGCAGCGGAGCGGCCATACGGGGGGGAGAGCAGTTCTTC
j_gene: TRBJ2-1
v_gene: TRBV7-3
d_gene: TRBD2
len: 15
abundance: -

CDR3aa: CASSPRQGGYNEQFF
CDR3nt: TGTGCCAGCAGCCCTAGACAGGGGGGTTACAATGAGCAGTTCTTC
j_gene: TRBJ2-1
v_gene: TRBV11-3
d_gene: TRBD1
len: 15
abundance: many

CDR3aa: CAISELAGGLDEQFF
CDR3nt: TGTGCCATCAGTGAGCTAGCGGGGGGGCTCGATGAGCAGTTCTTC
j_gene: TRBJ2-1
v_gene: TRBV10-3
d_gene: TRBD2
len: 15
abundance: -

CDR3aa: CSARISGGETQYF
CDR3nt: TGCAGTGCAAGAATTAGCGGGGGGGAGACCCAGTACTTC
j_gene: TRBJ2-5
v_gene: TRBV20-1
d_gene: TRBD2
len: 13
abundance: many

CDR3aa: CASGLVRGGTGELFF
CDR3nt: TGTGCTAGTGGTTTGGTAAGGGGAGGCACCGGGGAGCTGTTTTTT
j_gene: TRBJ2-2
v_gene: TRBV12-5
d_gene: -
len: 15
abundance: many

CDR3aa: CASTPRVLSVANVLTF
CDR3nt: TGTGCCAGCACCCCAAGGGTCTTATCTGTGGCCAACGTCCTGACTTTC
j_gene: TRBJ2-6
v_gene: TRBV6-1
d_gene: -
len: 16
abundance: -

CDR3aa: CASSLKGGLAAWDEQFF
CDR3nt: TGTGCCAGCAGCTTAAAGGGTGGGCTAGCGGCCTGGGATGAGCAGTTCTTC
j_gene: TRBJ2-1
v_gene: TRBV7-3
d_gene: TRBD2
len: 17
abundance: many

CDR3aa: CASSPRRAGGYGYTF
CDR3nt: TGTGCCAGCAGCCCCCGGCGGGCAGGGGGCTATGGCTACACCTTC
j_gene: TRBJ1-2
v_gene: TRBV7-9
d_gene: TRBD1
len: 15
abundance: many

CDR3aa: CASSLGQVSGRDEQFF
CDR3nt: TGTGCCAGCAGCTTAGGCCAGGTTAGCGGGCGCGATGAGCAGTTCTTC
j_gene: TRBJ2-1
v_gene: TRBV13
d_gene: TRBD2
len: 16
abundance: -

CDR3aa: CAISDGLLETQYF
CDR3nt: TGTGCCATCAGTGACGGACTATTAGAGACCCAGTACTTC
j_gene: TRBJ2-5
v_gene: TRBV10-3
d_gene: -
len: 13
abundance: many

CDR3aa: CASSESGRGRDGEQFF
CDR3nt: TGCGCCAGCAGTGAGTCCGGACGGGGTCGAGATGGTGAGCAGTTCTTC
j_gene: TRBJ2-1
v_gene: TRBV10-1
d_gene: -
len: 16
abundance: few

CDR3aa: CASSLGTGKSYEQYF
CDR3nt: TGCGCCAGCAGCCTCGGGACAGGGAAATCCTACGAGCAGTACTTC
j_gene: TRBJ2-7
v_gene: TRBV5-1
d_gene: TRBD1
len: 15
abundance: many

CDR3aa: CASSQDRAPGPQHF
CDR3nt: TGCGCCAGCAGCCAAGACAGGGCCCCGGGGCCCCAGCATTTT
j_gene: TRBJ1-5
v_gene: TRBV4-3
d_gene: -
len: 14
abundance: few

CDR3aa: CASTGGASTDTQYF
CDR3nt: TGTGCCAGCACTGGGGGGGCCTCCACAGATACGCAGTATTTT
j_gene: TRBJ2-3
v_gene: TRBV6-1
d_gene: -
len: 14
abundance: few

CDR3aa: CSVDGNNEQFF
CDR3nt: TGCAGCGTTGATGGTAACAATGAGCAGTTCTTC
j_gene: TRBJ2-1
v_gene: TRBV29-1
d_gene: -
len: 11
abundance: -

CDR3aa: CASSGLAGTDTQYF
CDR3nt: TGTGCCAGCAGCGGGCTAGCGGGCACAGATACGCAGTATTTT
j_gene: TRBJ2-3
v_gene: TRBV27
d_gene: TRBD2
len: 14
abundance: few

CDR3aa: CSARGGDGYTF
CDR3nt: TGCAGCGCTCGAGGGGGGGATGGCTACACCTTC
j_gene: TRBJ1-2
v_gene: TRBV29-1
d_gene: -
len: 11
abundance: few

CDR3aa: CASSFGPGGEQYF
CDR3nt: TGTGCCAGCAGCTTTGGACCCGGGGGAGAGCAGTACTTC
j_gene: TRBJ2-7
v_gene: TRBV7-2
d_gene: -
len: 13
abundance: many

CDR3aa: CASSLLILADEQFF
CDR3nt: TGCGCCAGCAGCCTCCTTATCCTGGCTGATGAGCAGTTCTTC
j_gene: TRBJ2-1
v_gene: TRBV5-1
d_gene: -
len: 14
abundance: many

CDR3aa: CASSRLLSNTGELFF
CDR3nt: TGTGCCAGCAGCCGGTTGCTCTCGAACACCGGGGAGCTGTTTTTT
j_gene: TRBJ2-2
v_gene: TRBV5-6
d_gene: -
len: 15
abundance: -

CDR3aa: CSATTGGPLETQYF
CDR3nt: TGCAGTGCTACAACGGGGGGGCCGCTAGAGACCCAGTACTTC
j_gene: TRBJ2-5
v_gene: TRBV20-1
d_gene: TRBD2
len: 14
abundance: -

CDR3aa: CASSPLLGQEKTKNIQYF
CDR3nt: TGTGCCAGCAGCCCCCTACTCGGACAGGAAAAGACCAAAAACATTCAGTACTTC
j_gene: TRBJ2-4
v_gene: TRBV7-6
d_gene: TRBD1
len: 18
abundance: many

CDR3aa: CASSYSVGQGANYGYTF
CDR3nt: TGCGCCAGCAGTTATTCTGTGGGACAGGGGGCGAACTATGGCTACACCTTC
j_gene: TRBJ1-2
v_gene: TRBV5-1
d_gene: TRBD1
len: 17
abundance: few

CDR3aa: CASSLRDTEETQYF
CDR3nt: TGTGCCAGCAGCTTGAGGGACACAGAAGAGACCCAGTACTTC
j_gene: TRBJ2-5
v_gene: TRBV5-6
d_gene: -
len: 14
abundance: many

CDR3aa: CATESREMNTEAFF
CDR3nt: TGTGCCACTGAAAGTAGGGAAATGAACACTGAAGCTTTCTTT
j_gene: TRBJ1-1
v_gene: TRBV19
d_gene: -
len: 14
abundance: few

CDR3aa: CSVEVGGADTQYF
CDR3nt: TGCAGCGTTGAAGTAGGGGGAGCAGATACGCAGTATTTT
j_gene: TRBJ2-3
v_gene: TRBV29-1
d_gene: -
len: 13
abundance: many

CDR3aa: CSARGTANYGYTF
CDR3nt: TGCAGTGCTAGAGGGACAGCAAACTATGGCTACACCTTC
j_gene: TRBJ1-2
v_gene: TRBV20-1
d_gene: -
len: 13
abundance: -

CDR3aa: CASSLTAYEQYF
CDR3nt: TGTGCCAGCAGTTTAACGGCTTACGAGCAGTACTTC
j_gene: TRBJ2-7
v_gene: TRBV28
d_gene: -
len: 12
abundance: -

CDR3aa: CSARNRVPLSYEQYF
CDR3nt: TGCAGTGCCAGAAACAGGGTACCCCTCTCTTACGAGCAGTACTTC
j_gene: TRBJ2-7
v_gene: TRBV20-1
d_gene: -
len: 15
abundance: few

CDR3aa: CASGQGLSNYGYTF
CDR3nt: TGTGCCAGCGGACAGGGTCTTTCTAACTATGGCTACACCTTC
j_gene: TRBJ1-2
v_gene: TRBV25-1
d_gene: TRBD1
len: 14
abundance: -

CDR3aa: CASSLGRGQGYNEQFF
CDR3nt: TGTGCCAGCAGTTTGGGCCGGGGACAGGGATACAATGAGCAGTTCTTC
j_gene: TRBJ2-1
v_gene: TRBV12-3/TRBV12-4
d_gene: TRBD1
len: 16
abundance: few